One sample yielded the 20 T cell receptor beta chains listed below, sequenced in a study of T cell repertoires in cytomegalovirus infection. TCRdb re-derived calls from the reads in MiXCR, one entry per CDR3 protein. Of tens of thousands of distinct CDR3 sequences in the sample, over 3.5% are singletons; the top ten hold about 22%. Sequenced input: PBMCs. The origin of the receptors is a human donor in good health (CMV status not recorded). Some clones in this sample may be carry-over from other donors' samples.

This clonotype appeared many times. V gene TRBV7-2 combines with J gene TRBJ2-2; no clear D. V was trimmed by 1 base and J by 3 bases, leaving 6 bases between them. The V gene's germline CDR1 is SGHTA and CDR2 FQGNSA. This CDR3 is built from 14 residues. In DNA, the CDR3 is TGTGCCAGCAGCTTAGTGGGTCACACCGGGGAGCTGTTTTTT. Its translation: CASSLVGHTGELFF.

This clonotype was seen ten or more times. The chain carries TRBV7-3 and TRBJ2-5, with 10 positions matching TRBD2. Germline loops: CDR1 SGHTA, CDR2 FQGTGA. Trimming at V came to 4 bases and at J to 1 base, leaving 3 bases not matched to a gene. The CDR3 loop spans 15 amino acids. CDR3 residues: CASSSSGRPQETQYF. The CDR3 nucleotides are TGTGCCAGCAGCTCTAGCGGGAGACCCCAAGAGACCCAGTACTTC. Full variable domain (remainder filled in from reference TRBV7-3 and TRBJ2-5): GAGVSQTPSNKVTEKGKYVELRCDPISGHTALYWYRQSLGQGPEFLIYFQGTGAADDSGLPNDRFFAVRPEGSVSTLKIQRTERGDSAVYLCASSSSGRPQETQYFGPGTRLLVL.

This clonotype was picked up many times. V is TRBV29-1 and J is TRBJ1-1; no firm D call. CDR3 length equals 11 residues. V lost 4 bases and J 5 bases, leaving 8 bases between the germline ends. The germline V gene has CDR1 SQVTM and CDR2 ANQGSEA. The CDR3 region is CSVGLGTEAFF. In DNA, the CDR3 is TGCAGCGTTGGTCTAGGGACTGAAGCTTTCTTT.

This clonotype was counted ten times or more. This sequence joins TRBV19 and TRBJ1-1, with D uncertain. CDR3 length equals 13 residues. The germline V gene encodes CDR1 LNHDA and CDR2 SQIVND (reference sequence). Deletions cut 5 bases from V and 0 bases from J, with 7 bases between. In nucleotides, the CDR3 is TGTGCCAGTAGTGAAAGCCTGAACACTGAAGCTTTCTTT. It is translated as CASSESLNTEAFF.

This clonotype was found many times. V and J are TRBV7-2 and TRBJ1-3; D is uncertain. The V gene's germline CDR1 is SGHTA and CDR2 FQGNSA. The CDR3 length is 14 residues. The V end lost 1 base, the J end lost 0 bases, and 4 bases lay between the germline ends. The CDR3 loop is CASSLDSSGNTIYF. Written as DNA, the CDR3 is TGTGCCAGCAGCTTAGACAGCTCTGGAAACACCATATATTTT.

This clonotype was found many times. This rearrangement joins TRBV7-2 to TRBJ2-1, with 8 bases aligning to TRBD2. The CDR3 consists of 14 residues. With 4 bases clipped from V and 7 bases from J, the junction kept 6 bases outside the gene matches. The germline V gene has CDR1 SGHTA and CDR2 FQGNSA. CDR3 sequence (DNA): TGTGCCAGCAGCTCCGGGACTAGATTAAATGAGCAGTTCTTC. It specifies CASSSGTRLNEQFF.

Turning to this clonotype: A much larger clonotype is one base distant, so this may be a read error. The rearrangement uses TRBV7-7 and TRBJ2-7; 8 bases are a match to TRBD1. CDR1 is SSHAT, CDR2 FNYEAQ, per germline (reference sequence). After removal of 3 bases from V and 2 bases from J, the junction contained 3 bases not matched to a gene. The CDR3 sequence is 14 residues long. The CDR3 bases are TGTGCCAGCAGCTTGGAACAGGGGGCCTACGAGCAGTACTTC. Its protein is CASSLEQGAYEQYF.

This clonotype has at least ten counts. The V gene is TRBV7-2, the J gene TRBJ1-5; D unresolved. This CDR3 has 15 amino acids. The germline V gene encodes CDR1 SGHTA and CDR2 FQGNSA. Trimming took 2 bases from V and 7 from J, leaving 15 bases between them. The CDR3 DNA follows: TGTGCCAGCAGCTTAAGAGGACTGGGTGGCCAGCCCCAGCATTTT. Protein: CASSLRGLGGQPQHF.

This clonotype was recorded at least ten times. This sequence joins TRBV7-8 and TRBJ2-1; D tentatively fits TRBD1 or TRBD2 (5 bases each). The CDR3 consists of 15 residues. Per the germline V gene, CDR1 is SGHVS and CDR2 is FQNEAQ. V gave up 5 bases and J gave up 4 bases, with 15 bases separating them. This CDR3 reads CASSEPGTAYNEQFF. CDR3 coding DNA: TGTGCCAGCAGCGAGCCGGGGACCGCTTACAATGAGCAGTTCTTC.

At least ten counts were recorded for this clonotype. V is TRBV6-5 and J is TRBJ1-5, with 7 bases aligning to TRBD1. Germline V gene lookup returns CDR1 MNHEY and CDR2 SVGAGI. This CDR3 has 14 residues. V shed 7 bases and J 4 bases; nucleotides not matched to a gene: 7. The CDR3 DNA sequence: TGTGCCAGCAAACTAGACAGGGATAATCAGCCCCAGCATTTT. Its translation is CASKLDRDNQPQHF.

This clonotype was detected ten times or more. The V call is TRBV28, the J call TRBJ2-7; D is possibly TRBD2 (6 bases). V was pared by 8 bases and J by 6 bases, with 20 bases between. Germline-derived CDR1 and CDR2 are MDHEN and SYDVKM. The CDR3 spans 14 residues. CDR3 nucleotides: TGTGCCAGCTGGGGCGGCGGGATCCCCAGCGAGCAGTACTTC. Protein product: CASWGGGIPSEQYF.

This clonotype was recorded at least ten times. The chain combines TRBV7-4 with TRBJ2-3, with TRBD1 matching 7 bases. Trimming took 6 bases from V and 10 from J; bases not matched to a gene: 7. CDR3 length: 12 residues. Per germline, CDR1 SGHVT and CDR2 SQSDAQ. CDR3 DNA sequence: TGTGCCAGCAGTTTCGGACAGGCTGCGCAGTATTTT. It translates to CASSFGQAAQYF.

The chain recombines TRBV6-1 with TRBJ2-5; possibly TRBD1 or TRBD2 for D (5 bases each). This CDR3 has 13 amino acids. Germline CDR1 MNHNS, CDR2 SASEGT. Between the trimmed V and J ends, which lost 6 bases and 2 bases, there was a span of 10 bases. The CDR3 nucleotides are TGTGCCAGCAGGCAGGGACGACAAGAGACCCAGTACTTC. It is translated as CASRQGRQETQYF.

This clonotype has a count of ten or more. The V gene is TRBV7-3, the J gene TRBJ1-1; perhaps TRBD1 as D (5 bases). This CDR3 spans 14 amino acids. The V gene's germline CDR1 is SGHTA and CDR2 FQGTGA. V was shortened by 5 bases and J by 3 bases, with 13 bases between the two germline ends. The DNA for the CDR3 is TGTGCCAGCAGCGTAAAAGGAGGGGACACTGAAGCTTTCTTT. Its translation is CASSVKGGDTEAFF.

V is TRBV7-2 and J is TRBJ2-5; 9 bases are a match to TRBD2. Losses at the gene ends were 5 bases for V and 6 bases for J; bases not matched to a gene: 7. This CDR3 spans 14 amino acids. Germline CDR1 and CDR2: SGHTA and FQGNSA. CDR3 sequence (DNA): TGTGCCAGCAGCCCAACTAGCGGGTTGAAGACCCAGTACTTC. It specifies CASSPTSGLKTQYF.

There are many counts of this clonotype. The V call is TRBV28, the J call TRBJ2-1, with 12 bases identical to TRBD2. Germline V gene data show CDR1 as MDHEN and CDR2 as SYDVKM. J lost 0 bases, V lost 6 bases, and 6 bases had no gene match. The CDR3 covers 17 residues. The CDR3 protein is CASRGTSGQASYNEQFF. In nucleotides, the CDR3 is TGTGCCAGCAGGGGGACTAGCGGGCAGGCCTCCTACAATGAGCAGTTCTTC.

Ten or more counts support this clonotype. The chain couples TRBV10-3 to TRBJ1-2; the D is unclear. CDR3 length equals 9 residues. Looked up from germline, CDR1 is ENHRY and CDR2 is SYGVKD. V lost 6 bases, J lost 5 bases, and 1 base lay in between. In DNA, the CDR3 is TGTGCCATCAGGTATGGCTACACCTTC. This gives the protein CAIRYGYTF.

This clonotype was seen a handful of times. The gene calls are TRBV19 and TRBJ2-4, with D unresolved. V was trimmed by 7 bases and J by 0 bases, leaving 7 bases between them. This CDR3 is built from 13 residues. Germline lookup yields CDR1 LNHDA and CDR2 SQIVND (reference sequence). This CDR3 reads CASMSLAKNIQYF. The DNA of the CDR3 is TGTGCCAGTATGAGCTTAGCCAAAAACATTCAGTACTTC.

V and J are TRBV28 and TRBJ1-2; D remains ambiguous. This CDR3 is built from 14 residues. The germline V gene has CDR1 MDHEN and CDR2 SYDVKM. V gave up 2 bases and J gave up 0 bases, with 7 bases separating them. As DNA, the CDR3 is TGTGCCAGCAGTTTAAGGGAGACTAACTATGGCTACACCTTC. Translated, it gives CASSLRETNYGYTF.

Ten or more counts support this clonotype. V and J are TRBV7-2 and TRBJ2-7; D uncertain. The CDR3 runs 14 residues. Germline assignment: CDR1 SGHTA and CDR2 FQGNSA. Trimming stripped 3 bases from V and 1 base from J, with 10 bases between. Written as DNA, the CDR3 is TGTGCCAGCAGCTTTCTGTGGTCGTCCTACGAGCAGTACTTC. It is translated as CASSFLWSSYEQYF.